Each of the 5 T cell receptor beta chains below was sequenced from the same sample in a study of identical twins (dated by TCRdb to between 2015 and 2016). Libraries were prepared through 5' RACE. Instrument used: Illumina HiSeq 2000. TCRdb redid the processing of the public reads, applying fastp at Q25 and MiXCR, and retained in-frame beta chains. Rows merge per CDR3 protein into single entries with the most common DNA and genes. This sample lists under 450,000 distinct CDR3 sequences; 15% to 20% were detected once. In total, the top ten clones hold approximately 12% of the sample. The specimen was naive T cells sorted from blood. The sample's cell subset or site label is to be understood as: cells isolated with a human naive T-cell isolation kit. Receptors originate from a man aged 50 to 60 in good health.

Many counts were recorded for this clonotype. The rearrangement joins TRBV24-1 to TRBJ2-1; 11 positions agree with TRBD1. V lost 3 bases and J lost 4; bases outside the gene matches: 10. The length of the CDR3 is 18 residues. Germline CDR1 and CDR2: KGHDR and SFDVKD. The CDR3 sequence: CATSDPYPGTGGYNEQFF. The DNA for the CDR3 is TGTGCCACCAGTGATCCTTACCCCGGGACAGGGGGTTACAATGAGCAGTTCTTC.

This clonotype was counted many times. The chain employs TRBV6-1 and TRBJ2-7; D may be TRBD1 (6 bases). Germline assignment: CDR1 MNHNS and CDR2 SASEGT. The CDR3 runs 19 residues. Trimming removed 6 bases at V and 3 bases at J, with 30 bases between. The CDR3 DNA is TGTGCCAGCAGCAAAAAGCTATTCGGACAGCCTCTCGCTATCTACGAGCAGTACTTC. Its translation is CASSKKLFGQPLAIYEQYF.

This clonotype was picked up many times. The chain has TRBV5-1 and TRBJ2-2; TRBD2 matches 10 bases. Trimming at V came to 4 bases and at J to 4 bases, leaving 4 bases not matched to a gene. CDR3 size: 15 residues. Germline CDR1 and CDR2: SGHRS and YFSETQ. CDR3 amino acids: CASSPRTSGTGELFF. CDR3 DNA: TGCGCCAGCAGCCCCAGGACTAGCGGCACCGGGGAGCTGTTTTTT.

This clonotype was seen a few times. The rearrangement joins TRBV7-2 to TRBJ2-5; D ambiguous. Germline V gene data show CDR1 as SGHTA and CDR2 as FQGNSA. The CDR3 has 11 amino acids. Between the trimmed V and J ends, which lost 5 bases and 4 bases, there was a span of 5 bases. CDR3 in DNA: TGTGCCAGCAGCCACCCAGAGACCCAGTACTTC. Protein product: CASSHPETQYF.

This clonotype was detected only a few times. The chain couples TRBV20-1 to TRBJ2-1; TRBD2 matches at 8 bases. Germline CDR1 is DFQATT and CDR2 is SNEGSKA (reference sequence). Trimming cost V 5 bases and J 12 bases; bases outside gene matches: 6. The CDR3 totals 11 residues. CDR3 amino acids: CSAVESGGQFF. The CDR3 DNA is TGCAGTGCTGTAGAAAGCGGGGGGCAGTTCTTC.